This is a list of T cell receptor beta chains from one sample in a study of beta chain features in type 1 diabetes. Data came from immunoSEQ multiplex PCR; TCRdb stores just in-frame clones and leaves some out. The sample yields about 320,000 clones, about 14% seen once. Specimen: central memory CD4+ T cells from blood. These receptors came from a man under 40 in good health. CDR3s include the opening cysteine and the closing phenylalanine or tryptophan. The order of the fields is D gene, clone size, J gene, V gene, CDR3 protein, CDR3 DNA. A D gene is named only where the DNA matches it firmly. Only part of the rows carry a size: once, few, many, or a class if the clone is expanded.

d_call: -
clone_size: -
j_call: TRBJ1-1
v_call: TRBV11-2
cdr3_aa: CASSGGFTEAFF
cdr3_nt: TGTGCCAGCAGCGGGGGCTTCACTGAAGCTTTCTTT

d_call: TRBD2
clone_size: few
j_call: TRBJ2-1
v_call: TRBV14
cdr3_aa: CASSQEILASLYNEQFF
cdr3_nt: TGTGCCAGCAGCCAAGAAATACTAGCGAGCCTATACAATGAGCAGTTCTTC

d_call: TRBD2
clone_size: -
j_call: TRBJ2-3
v_call: TRBV4-3
cdr3_aa: CASSHPLAGGDTQYF
cdr3_nt: TGCGCCAGCAGCCATCCTCTAGCGGGAGGAGATACGCAGTATTTT

d_call: TRBD2
clone_size: -
j_call: TRBJ2-5
v_call: TRBV11-3
cdr3_aa: CASSFSGSKGETQYF
cdr3_nt: TGTGCCAGCAGCTTTAGCGGGAGCAAGGGAGAGACCCAGTACTTC

d_call: TRBD1
clone_size: -
j_call: TRBJ1-1
v_call: TRBV19
cdr3_aa: CASSIGTGRVDTEAFF
cdr3_nt: TGTGCCAGTAGTATCGGGACAGGGCGTGTGGACACTGAAGCTTTCTTT

d_call: -
clone_size: -
j_call: TRBJ2-2
v_call: TRBV5-6
cdr3_aa: CASSLRQTRTGELFF
cdr3_nt: TGTGCCAGCAGCCTACGACAGACCCGCACCGGGGAGCTGTTTTTT

d_call: -
clone_size: few
j_call: TRBJ1-1
v_call: TRBV28
cdr3_aa: CASSRGYSWNTEAFF
cdr3_nt: TGTGCCAGCAGTAGGGGTTATTCATGGAACACTGAAGCTTTCTTT

d_call: TRBD1
clone_size: -
j_call: TRBJ2-7
v_call: TRBV5-1
cdr3_aa: CASSSTGDYEQYF
cdr3_nt: TGCGCCAGCAGCTCTACAGGGGATTACGAGCAGTACTTC

d_call: -
clone_size: -
j_call: TRBJ2-3
v_call: TRBV9
cdr3_aa: CASSVGLLGVSPDTQYF
cdr3_nt: TGTGCCAGCAGCGTAGGTTTACTAGGGGTATCCCCAGATACGCAGTATTTT

d_call: -
clone_size: few
j_call: TRBJ1-6
v_call: TRBV6-5
cdr3_aa: CASRNTASTLHF
cdr3_nt: TGTGCCAGCAGAAACACGGCTTCAACCCTCCACTTT

d_call: TRBD1
clone_size: -
j_call: TRBJ1-2
v_call: TRBV6-5
cdr3_aa: CASSYTGGGYTF
cdr3_nt: TGTGCCAGCAGTTACACAGGGGGAGGCTACACCTTC

d_call: -
clone_size: -
j_call: TRBJ2-2
v_call: TRBV4-1
cdr3_aa: CASSQDWYGELFF
cdr3_nt: TGCGCCAGCAGCCAAGATTGGTACGGGGAGCTGTTTTTT

d_call: -
clone_size: -
j_call: TRBJ2-5
v_call: TRBV14
cdr3_aa: CASSQDPPQYF
cdr3_nt: TGTGCCAGCAGCCAAGATCCACCCCAGTACTTC

d_call: -
clone_size: many
j_call: TRBJ2-3
v_call: TRBV7-6
cdr3_aa: CASSLDSGGRSDTQYF
cdr3_nt: TGTGCCAGCAGCTTAGATTCTGGGGGGAGGTCAGATACGCAGTATTTT

d_call: -
clone_size: few
j_call: TRBJ1-3
v_call: TRBV27
cdr3_aa: CASRILPGRRTSGNTIYF
cdr3_nt: TGTGCCAGCAGAATCTTGCCGGGACGGCGAACCTCTGGAAACACCATATATTTT

d_call: -
clone_size: few
j_call: TRBJ2-5
v_call: TRBV7-7
cdr3_aa: CASTNGAETQYF
cdr3_nt: TGTGCCAGCACCAACGGCGCAGAGACCCAGTACTTC

d_call: -
clone_size: many
j_call: TRBJ2-2
v_call: TRBV5-4
cdr3_aa: CASSLVLGNTGELFF
cdr3_nt: TGTGCCAGCAGCTTGGTTTTGGGGAACACCGGGGAGCTGTTTTTT

d_call: -
clone_size: -
j_call: TRBJ1-2
v_call: TRBV11-2
cdr3_aa: CASSSWDLDGYTF
cdr3_nt: TGTGCCAGCAGCTCGTGGGACTTGGATGGCTACACCTTC

d_call: -
clone_size: -
j_call: TRBJ2-5
v_call: TRBV7-8
cdr3_aa: CASSSGQSLGETQYF
cdr3_nt: TGTGCCAGCAGTTCTGGACAGTCCTTAGGGGAGACCCAGTACTTC

d_call: -
clone_size: few
j_call: TRBJ2-3
v_call: TRBV2
cdr3_aa: CASTLSIDTQYF
cdr3_nt: TGTGCCAGCACTCTCTCAATTGATACGCAGTATTTT

d_call: TRBD1
clone_size: many
j_call: TRBJ2-1
v_call: TRBV5-6
cdr3_aa: CASSLLVRTGINNEQFF
cdr3_nt: TGTGCCAGCAGCTTGCTGGTCCGGACAGGGATAAACAATGAGCAGTTCTTC

d_call: -
clone_size: -
j_call: TRBJ1-3
v_call: TRBV27
cdr3_aa: CASSSWVGNTTYF
cdr3_nt: TGTGCCAGCAGTTCATGGGTCGGAAACACCACATATTTT

d_call: -
clone_size: few
j_call: TRBJ2-4
v_call: TRBV4-1
cdr3_aa: CASSQDLGLAKYF
cdr3_nt: TGCGCCAGCAGCCAAGATCTTGGGTTGGCAAAGTACTTC

d_call: TRBD1
clone_size: few
j_call: TRBJ1-2
v_call: TRBV6-5
cdr3_aa: CASSSTGDRYGYTF
cdr3_nt: TGTGCCAGCAGTTCGACAGGGGACCGCTATGGCTACACCTTC

d_call: -
clone_size: -
j_call: TRBJ2-7
v_call: TRBV7-9
cdr3_aa: CASSPGQPQYF
cdr3_nt: TGTGCCAGCAGCCCTGGACAGCCTCAGTACTTC

d_call: -
clone_size: few
j_call: TRBJ1-2
v_call: TRBV5-1
cdr3_aa: CASSLMDSNYGYTF
cdr3_nt: TGCGCCAGCAGCTTGATGGACAGTAACTATGGCTACACCTTC

d_call: -
clone_size: many
j_call: TRBJ1-5
v_call: TRBV6-7
cdr3_aa: CASGSHNNQPQHF
cdr3_nt: TGTGCCAGCGGTAGCCATAACAATCAGCCCCAGCATTTT

d_call: -
clone_size: -
j_call: TRBJ2-7
v_call: TRBV20-1
cdr3_aa: CSASDNIEQYF
cdr3_nt: TGCAGTGCTAGTGACAACATCGAGCAGTACTTC

d_call: -
clone_size: -
j_call: TRBJ2-6
v_call: TRBV18
cdr3_aa: CASSPASGANVLTF
cdr3_nt: TGTGCCAGCTCACCAGCTTCTGGGGCCAACGTCCTGACTTTC

d_call: -
clone_size: -
j_call: TRBJ1-6
v_call: TRBV7-2
cdr3_aa: CASSLGGRYSPLHF
cdr3_nt: TGTGCCAGCAGCTTAGGAGGCAGATATTCACCCCTCCACTTT

d_call: -
clone_size: -
j_call: TRBJ2-3
v_call: TRBV5-1
cdr3_aa: CASRAWNAGPDTQYF
cdr3_nt: TGCGCCAGCAGAGCCTGGAACGCGGGGCCCGATACGCAGTATTTT

d_call: -
clone_size: -
j_call: TRBJ1-6
v_call: TRBV6-1
cdr3_aa: CASSTGFNSPLHF
cdr3_nt: TGTGCCAGCAGCACAGGGTTCAATTCACCCCTCCACTTT

d_call: -
clone_size: few
j_call: TRBJ2-7
v_call: TRBV6-1
cdr3_aa: CASSAGRQYEQYF
cdr3_nt: TGTGCCAGCAGTGCCGGACGGCAATACGAGCAGTACTTC

d_call: -
clone_size: many
j_call: TRBJ2-5
v_call: TRBV29-1
cdr3_aa: CSGRSGQETQYF
cdr3_nt: TGCAGCGGACGATCCGGCCAAGAGACCCAGTACTTC

d_call: TRBD2
clone_size: once
j_call: TRBJ2-1
v_call: TRBV10-3
cdr3_aa: CAISAPMTSGRAERIDEQFF
cdr3_nt: TGTGCCATCAGTGCCCCGATGACTAGCGGGAGGGCCGAACGTATCGATGAGCAGTTCTTC

d_call: -
clone_size: few
j_call: TRBJ1-1
v_call: TRBV11-2
cdr3_aa: CASRDQMNTEAFF
cdr3_nt: TGTGCCAGCAGAGACCAGATGAACACTGAAGCTTTCTTT

d_call: TRBD2
clone_size: few
j_call: TRBJ2-3
v_call: TRBV27
cdr3_aa: CATSTTGLRADTQYF
cdr3_nt: TGTGCCACCTCAACCACGGGACTACGGGCAGATACGCAGTATTTT

d_call: -
clone_size: few
j_call: TRBJ2-5
v_call: TRBV28
cdr3_aa: CASRKETQYF
cdr3_nt: TGTGCCAGCAGAAAAGAGACCCAGTACTTC

d_call: -
clone_size: few
j_call: TRBJ2-3
v_call: TRBV12-5
cdr3_aa: CASGTSRADTQYF
cdr3_nt: TGTGCTAGTGGTACCTCGCGGGCAGATACGCAGTATTTT

d_call: -
clone_size: -
j_call: TRBJ2-2
v_call: TRBV7-8
cdr3_aa: CASSYLANTGELFF
cdr3_nt: TGTGCCAGCAGCTACTTAGCGAACACCGGGGAGCTGTTTTTT

d_call: TRBD1
clone_size: -
j_call: TRBJ1-5
v_call: TRBV5-4
cdr3_aa: CASSVTGDQPQHF
cdr3_nt: TGTGCCAGCAGCGTGACAGGGGATCAGCCCCAGCATTTT